This T cell receptor beta chain was identified during a study of blood T cell dynamics during melanoma immunotherapy (dated by TCRdb to 2018 to 2020). For context, the study as a whole: Patients with metastatic melanoma were treated with first-line pembrolizumab or nivolumab plus ipilimumab as standard of care in the United Kingdom. To identify early correlates of response, the study profiled peripheral T cell receptor repertoires in patients with metastatic melanoma before and after one cycle of checkpoint inhibitor therapy. The training cohort consisted of consecutive patients, while an additional independent group of patients from the same centre was pooled to form an external validation set.

Broad study findings and their caveats: Unlike progressors, patients who went on to achieve disease control showed a bifurcated reorganization of the PBMC repertoire at W3, with either increased clonality or increased diversity. The relatively small sample size was acknowledged as a potential limitation on generalization of the results. The study was unable to establish whether the T cell clones driving the repertoire changes were melanoma-specific or instead reflected general immune activation.

Every bulk PBMC sample had a fixed 350 ng of DNA loaded. The immunoSEQ TCRb Assay kit was used according to manufacturer instructions to amplify TCR beta CDR3 sequences from genomic DNA. The KAPA Library Quantification Kit for Illumina platforms was used to quantify the pooled libraries by qPCR. Sequencing of the pooled libraries was done on an Illumina NextSeq 500, with clustering at about 0.6-1.1 pM. The study's processing was this. The TCR data were analyzed using immunoSEQ ANALYZER and the R LymphoSeq package. A rearrangement efficiency score was calculated as productive divided by the sum of productive and non-productive CDR3 sequences. Clonality was measured with the Gini coefficient and diversity with the Renyi index at alpha=1, compared pairwise between timepoints within each patient. Clonal relatedness, based on an edit distance of 3, and repertoire similarity, based on the Bhattacharyya coefficient, were both computed in LymphoSeq. To classify response, a linear discriminant analysis based on week-3 changes in clonality and diversity was built with the R MASS and caret packages. Here the immuneACCESS table is served through TCRdb, limited to in-frame sequences with V and J called. Missing clones are a known gap in these copies; in checked studies unresolved V genes cover under half, and the rest lacks a known reason. The D gene and trimming were derived from the DNA, and the V and J assignments and clone size from that table. This sample is represented by more than 8,000 clones; roughly four fifths of them were singletons. 0.95% to 1.5% of the sample is held by the ten biggest clonotypes.

The CDR3, from cysteine to phenylalanine, totals 12 residues. CDR3 DNA is the only sequence kept; it has 36 bases, read in frame from the first base. Trimming at the junction amounts to 7 bases on V and 6 bases on J, and the germline ends lie 7 bases apart. CDR1 and CDR2, per the germline V gene (reference sequence), are LNHDA and SQIVND. In the paper's terms, the time point label means: pre-treatment baseline. Blood was sampled before treatment (T0) and at week 3 (W3), after the first cycle of checkpoint blockade. Except for a couple of patients with rapid clinical progression, response was assessed 12 weeks after the first infusion by RECIST 1.1; disease control meant complete response, partial response or stable disease. Patients were excluded for prior systemic cancer treatment, concomitant immunosuppressant therapy or synchronous other active malignancies. Both bulk PBMC and plasma cell-free DNA were sequenced for TCR beta so that circulating cells and T cell turnover could be tracked. PBMC were isolated from blood with Lymphoprep and SepMate tubes, followed by red cell lysis. QIAamp DNA Blood Mini kits were used to extract DNA from both PBMC and sorted T cell subsets.

In this sample, this clone turned up a few times. No antigen is known for it. Per-base quality was not reported, and no clone a single base away is much larger than it. This specimen was blood, taken from a patient treated with checkpoint blockade. This clonotype originated in a human donor with melanoma. The chain is assembled from TRBV19 and TRBJ1-6, with no confidently assigned D gene. This receptor has the CDR3 CASKQINSPLHF. The DNA sequence is TGTGCCAGTAAACAAATTAATTCACCCCTCCACTTT.